These T cell receptor beta chains were read from a single sample in a study of patients with pleural tuberculosis. TCRdb re-called the reads through MiXCR, storing one row per CDR3 protein. In the table there are 25,000 to 30,000 distinct CDR3 sequences, about 20% of which are singletons. The sample taken for sequencing was peripheral blood. These receptors originate from a human donor with pleural tuberculosis. Both conserved end residues are part of each CDR3. D genes are given only for firm matches. Some rows mark clone size as missing; the rest say once, few, many or name a class of expanded clone.

clone size	D gene	V gene	J gene	CDR3 DNA	CDR3 protein
many	TRBD2	TRBV5-1	TRBJ2-3	TGCGCCAGCAGCTTGGTACTAGCGAGAAACACAGATACGCAGTATTTT	CASSLVLARNTDTQYF
many	.	TRBV29-1	TRBJ2-3	TGCAGCGTTGAAGTACATACGACAGATACGCAGTATTTT	CSVEVHTTDTQYF
many	.	TRBV2	TRBJ1-5	TGTGCCAGCAGTATGGGAAGCAATCAGCCCCAGCATTTT	CASSMGSNQPQHF
many	TRBD1	TRBV5-4	TRBJ2-7	TGTGCCAGCAGCAAGGGACAGGACGCCTACGAGCAGTACTTC	CASSKGQDAYEQYF
many	.	TRBV5-1	TRBJ2-7	TGCGCCAGCAGCTTGAGCGGCAACTCGCGGGAGCAGTACTTC	CASSLSGNSREQYF
medium-sized	.	TRBV6-2/TRBV6-3	TRBJ2-1	TGTGCCAGCAGTTCCAGGGATGAGCAGTTCTTC	CASSSRDEQFF
once	TRBD2	TRBV20-1	TRBJ2-7	TGCAGTGCTAGAGACAGTAGCGGGAGTTTCTACGAGCAGTACTTC	CSARDSSGSFYEQYF
.	.	TRBV19	TRBJ1-5	TGCGCCAGTAGTAAAGGGACGGAGGATCAGCCCCAGCATTTT	CASSKGTEDQPQHF
few	.	TRBV27	TRBJ2-6	TGTGCCAGCAGTTTTGGCGGGACGAACTCTGGGGCCAACGTCCTGACTTTC	CASSFGGTNSGANVLTF
few	TRBD2	TRBV5-4	TRBJ2-7	TGTGCCAGCAGCCCAAGTGGCGGGAGGTCCTACGAGCAGTACTTC	CASSPSGGRSYEQYF
many	.	TRBV6-6	TRBJ1-2	TGTGCCAGCAGTTACTCTGGGGGGGTAGATGGCTACACCTTC	CASSYSGGVDGYTF